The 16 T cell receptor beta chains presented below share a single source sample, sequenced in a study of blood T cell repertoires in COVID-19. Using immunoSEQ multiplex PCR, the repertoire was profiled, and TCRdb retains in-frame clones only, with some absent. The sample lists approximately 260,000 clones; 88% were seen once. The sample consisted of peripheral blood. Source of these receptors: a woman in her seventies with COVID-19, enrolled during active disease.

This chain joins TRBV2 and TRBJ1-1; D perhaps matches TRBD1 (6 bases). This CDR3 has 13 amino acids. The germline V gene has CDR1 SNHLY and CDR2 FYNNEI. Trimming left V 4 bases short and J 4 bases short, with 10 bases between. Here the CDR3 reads CASSAQGITEAFF. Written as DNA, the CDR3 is TGTGCCAGCAGTGCTCAGGGGATCACTGAAGCTTTCTTT.

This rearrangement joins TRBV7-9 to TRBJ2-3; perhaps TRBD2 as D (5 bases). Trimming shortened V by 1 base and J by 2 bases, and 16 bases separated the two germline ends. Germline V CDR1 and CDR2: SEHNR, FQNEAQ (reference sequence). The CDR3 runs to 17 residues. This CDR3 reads CASSLVRSSSNTDTQYF. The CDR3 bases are TGTGCCAGCAGCTTAGTAAGGTCTAGCAGCAACACAGATACGCAGTATTTT.

The CDR3 DNA follows: TGCGCCAGCAGCTATTTCTCCGGGACAGGGAAATACAATGAGCAGTTCTTC. Translated: CASSYFSGTGKYNEQFF. The chain recombines TRBV5-1 with TRBJ2-1; 9 bases are shared with TRBD1. With V trimmed by 3 bases and J by 4 bases, 11 bases remained unmatched. Germline CDR1 is SGHRS and CDR2 is YFSETQ. This CDR3 has 17 amino acids.

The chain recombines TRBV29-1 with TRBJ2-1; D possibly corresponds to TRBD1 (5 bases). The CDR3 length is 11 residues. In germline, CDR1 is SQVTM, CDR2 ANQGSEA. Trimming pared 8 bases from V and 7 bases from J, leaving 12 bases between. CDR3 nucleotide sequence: TGCAGCTCGACAGCATGGAATGAGCAGTTCTTC. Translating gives CSSTAWNEQFF.

The CDR3: CASSIRDKTYEQYF. As DNA, the CDR3 is TGTGCCAGTAGTATCCGGGACAAGACCTACGAGCAGTACTTC. V and J are TRBV19 and TRBJ2-7; D perhaps matches TRBD1 (6 bases). Trimming stripped 3 bases from V and 2 bases from J, with 11 bases between. CDR3 size: 14 residues. Germline V gene data show CDR1 as LNHDA and CDR2 as SQIVND (reference sequence). The whole variable domain, filled in from reference TRBV19 and TRBJ2-7, reads DGGITQSPKYLFRKEGQNVTLSCEQNLNHDAMYWYRQDPGQGLRLIYYSQIVNDFQKGDIAEGYSVSREKKESFPLTVTSAQKNPTAFYLCASSIRDKTYEQYFGPGTRLTVT.

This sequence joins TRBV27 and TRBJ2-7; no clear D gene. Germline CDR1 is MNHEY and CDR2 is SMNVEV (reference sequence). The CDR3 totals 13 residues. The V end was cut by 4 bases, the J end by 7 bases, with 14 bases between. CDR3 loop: CASSSSSPREQYF. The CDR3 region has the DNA TGTGCCAGCAGTTCGTCGTCTCCTCGGGAGCAGTACTTC.

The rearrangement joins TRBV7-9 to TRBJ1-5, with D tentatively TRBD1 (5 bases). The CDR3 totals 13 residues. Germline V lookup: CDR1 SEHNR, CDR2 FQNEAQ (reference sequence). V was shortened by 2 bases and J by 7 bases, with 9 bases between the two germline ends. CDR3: CASSLQGSQPQHF. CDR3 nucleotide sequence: TGTGCCAGCAGCTTACAGGGAAGCCAGCCCCAGCATTTT.

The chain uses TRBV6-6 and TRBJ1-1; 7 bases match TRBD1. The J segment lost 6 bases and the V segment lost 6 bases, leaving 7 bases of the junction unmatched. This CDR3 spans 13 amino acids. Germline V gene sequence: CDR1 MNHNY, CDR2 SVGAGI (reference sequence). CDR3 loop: CASRRDSQAEAFF. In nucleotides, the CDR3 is TGTGCCAGCAGAAGGGACAGCCAGGCTGAAGCTTTCTTT.

Written as DNA, the CDR3 is TGTGCCACGAGACAGGCTGGAAACACCATATATTTT. Translation: CATRQAGNTIYF. The chain combines TRBV6-5 with TRBJ1-3; TRBD1 is a possible D gene (6 bases). The CDR3 extends over 12 amino acids. The germline V gene has CDR1 MNHEY and CDR2 SVGAGI. V was clipped by 10 bases and J by 2 bases, with 9 bases between them.

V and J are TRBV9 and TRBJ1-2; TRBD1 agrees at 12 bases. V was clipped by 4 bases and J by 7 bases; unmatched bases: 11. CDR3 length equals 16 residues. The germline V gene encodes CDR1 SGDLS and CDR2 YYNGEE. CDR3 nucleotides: TGTGCCAGCAGCCCATCCTCCGGGACAGGGGGCTTTGGCTACACCTTC. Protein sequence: CASSPSSGTGGFGYTF.

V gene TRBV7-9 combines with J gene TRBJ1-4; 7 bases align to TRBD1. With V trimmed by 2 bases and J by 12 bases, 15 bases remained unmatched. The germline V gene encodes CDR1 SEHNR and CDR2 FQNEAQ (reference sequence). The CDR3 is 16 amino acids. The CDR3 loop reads CASSLTGAGGGQELFF. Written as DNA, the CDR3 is TGTGCCAGCAGCTTAACTGGTGCGGGGGGTGGACAGGAACTGTTTTTT.

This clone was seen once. In DNA form, the CDR3 reads TGTGCCAGCACCAACAGGGGGAGCACAGATACGCAGTATTTT. Translating gives CASTNRGSTDTQYF. This chain uses TRBV2 with TRBJ2-3; 8 bases match TRBD1. CDR1 and CDR2 (germline): SNHLY, FYNNEI. This CDR3 is 14 amino acids long. J was trimmed by 0 bases and V by 7 bases; bases with no gene match: 3.

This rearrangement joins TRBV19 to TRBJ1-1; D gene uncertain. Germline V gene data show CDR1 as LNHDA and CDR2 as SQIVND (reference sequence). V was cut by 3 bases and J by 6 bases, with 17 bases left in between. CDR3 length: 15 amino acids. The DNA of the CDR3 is TGTGCCAGTAGTATTATCCCCGCGTCAAGTCCTGAAGCTTTCTTT. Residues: CASSIIPASSPEAFF.

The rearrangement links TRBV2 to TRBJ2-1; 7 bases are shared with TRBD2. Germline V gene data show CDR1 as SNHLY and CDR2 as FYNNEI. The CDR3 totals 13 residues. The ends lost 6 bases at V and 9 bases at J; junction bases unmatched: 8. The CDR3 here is CASRGLVFGEQFF. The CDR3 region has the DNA TGTGCCAGCAGAGGACTAGTGTTCGGTGAGCAGTTCTTC.

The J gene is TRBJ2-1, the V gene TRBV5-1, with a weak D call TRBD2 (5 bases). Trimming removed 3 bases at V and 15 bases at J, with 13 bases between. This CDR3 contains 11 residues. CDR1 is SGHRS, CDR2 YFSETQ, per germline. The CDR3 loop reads CASSSYQEAFF. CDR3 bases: TGCGCCAGCAGCTCCTATCAGGAGGCGTTCTTC.

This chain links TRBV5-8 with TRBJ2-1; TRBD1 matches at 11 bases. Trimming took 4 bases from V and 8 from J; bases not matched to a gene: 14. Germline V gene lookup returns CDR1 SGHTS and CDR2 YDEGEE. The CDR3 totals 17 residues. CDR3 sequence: CASSPRPTDRGRDEQFF. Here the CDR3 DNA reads TGTGCCAGCAGCCCAAGACCGACGGACAGGGGGCGGGATGAGCAGTTCTTC.